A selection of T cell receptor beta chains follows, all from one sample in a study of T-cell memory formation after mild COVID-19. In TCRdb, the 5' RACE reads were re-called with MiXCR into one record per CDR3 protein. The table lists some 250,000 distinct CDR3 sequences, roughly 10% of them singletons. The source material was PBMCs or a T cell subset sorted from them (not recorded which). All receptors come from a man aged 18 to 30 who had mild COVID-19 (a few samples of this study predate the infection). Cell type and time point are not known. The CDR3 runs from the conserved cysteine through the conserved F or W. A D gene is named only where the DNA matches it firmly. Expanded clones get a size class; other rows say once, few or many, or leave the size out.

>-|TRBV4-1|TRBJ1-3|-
CASSQPLPGNTIYF
TGCGCCAGCAGCCAGCCGCTCCCTGGAAACACCATATATTTT
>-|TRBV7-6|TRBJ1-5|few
CSSSLEDGRGPQHF
TGTTCCAGCAGCTTAGAGGACGGGCGTGGGCCCCAGCATTTT
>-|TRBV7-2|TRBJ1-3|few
CASSLDRVSGNTIYF
TGTGCCAGCAGCTTAGACAGAGTCTCTGGAAACACCATATATTTT
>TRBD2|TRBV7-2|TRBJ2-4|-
CASSPLLAGAENIQYF
TGTGCCAGCAGTCCCCTTCTAGCGGGGGCCGAAAACATTCAGTACTTC
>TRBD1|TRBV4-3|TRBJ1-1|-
CASSQRTGAGWNTEAFF
TGCGCCAGCAGCCAAAGGACAGGGGCGGGTTGGAACACTGAAGCTTTCTTT
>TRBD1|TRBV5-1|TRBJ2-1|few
CASSSGQGADEQFF
TGCGCCAGCAGCTCGGGACAGGGGGCCGATGAGCAGTTCTTC
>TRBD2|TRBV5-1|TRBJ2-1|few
CASSSASGAEYNEQFF
TGCGCCAGCAGCTCTGCTAGCGGGGCAGAATACAATGAGCAGTTCTTC
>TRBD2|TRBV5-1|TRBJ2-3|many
CASSSGLAGLTDTQYF
TGCGCCAGCAGCTCGGGACTAGCGGGGCTCACAGATACGCAGTATTTT
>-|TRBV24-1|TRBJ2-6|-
CATTGSSGANVLTF
TGTGCCACTACCGGGTCCTCTGGGGCCAACGTCCTGACTTTC
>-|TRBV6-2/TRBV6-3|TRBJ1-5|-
CASSSAVTGNQPQHF
TGTGCCAGCAGTTCCGCCGTAACAGGGAATCAGCCCCAGCATTTT
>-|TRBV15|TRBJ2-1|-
CATSRVMGAYNEQFF
TGTGCCACCAGCAGAGTTATGGGGGCCTACAATGAGCAGTTCTTC
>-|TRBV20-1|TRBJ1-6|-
CSASGEVLRSPLHF
TGCAGTGCTAGTGGGGAAGTCCTCCGATCACCCCTCCACTTT
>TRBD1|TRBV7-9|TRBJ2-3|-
CASSPDRAADTQYF
TGTGCCAGCAGCCCTGACAGGGCCGCAGATACGCAGTATTTT
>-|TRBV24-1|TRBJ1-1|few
CATSDASEVLFF
TGTGCCACCAGTGATGCCTCGGAAGTCCTATTCTTT
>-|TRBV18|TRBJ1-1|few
CASSPLTVRDTEAFF
TGTGCCAGCTCACCCCTGACGGTGAGGGACACTGAAGCTTTCTTT
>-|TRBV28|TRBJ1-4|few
CASSLPRSEEKLFF
TGTGCCAGCAGTTTACCCAGGTCTGAGGAAAAACTGTTTTTT
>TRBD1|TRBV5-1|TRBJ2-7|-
CASSWGTGAEQYF
TGCGCCAGCAGCTGGGGGACAGGGGCCGAGCAGTACTTC
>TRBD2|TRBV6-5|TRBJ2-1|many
CASSPSILAGEFNNEQFF
TGTGCCAGCAGTCCAAGTATCCTAGCGGGGGAGTTCAACAATGAGCAGTTCTTC
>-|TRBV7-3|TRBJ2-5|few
CASSLGTAGETQYF
TGTGCCAGCAGCTTGGGCACGGCCGGAGAGACCCAGTACTTC
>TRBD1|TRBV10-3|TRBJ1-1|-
CAISEAGGEAFF
TGTGCCATCAGTGAGGCAGGGGGGGAAGCTTTCTTT
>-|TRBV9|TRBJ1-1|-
CASSVEGQLNTEAFF
TGTGCCAGCAGCGTAGAAGGGCAGTTGAACACTGAAGCTTTCTTT
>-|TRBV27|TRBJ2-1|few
CASSLGFPPYNEQFF
TGTGCCAGCAGTTTGGGGTTTCCACCCTACAATGAGCAGTTCTTC
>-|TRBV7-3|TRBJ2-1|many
CASSLRGTSSYNEQFF
TGTGCCAGCAGCTTAAGGGGGACGAGCTCCTACAATGAGCAGTTCTTC
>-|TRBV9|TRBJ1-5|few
CASSTGPGGNQPQHF
TGTGCCAGCAGCACCGGACCGGGGGGCAATCAGCCCCAGCATTTT
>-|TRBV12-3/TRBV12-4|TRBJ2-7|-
CASGDPRNKQYF
TGTGCCAGCGGGGATCCCAGAAACAAGCAGTACTTC
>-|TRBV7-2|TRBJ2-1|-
CASSARERGEQFF
TGTGCCAGCAGCGCCAGGGAAAGGGGTGAGCAGTTCTTC
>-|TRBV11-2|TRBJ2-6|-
CASSPPGANVLTF
TGTGCCAGCAGCCCCCCTGGGGCCAACGTCCTGACTTTC
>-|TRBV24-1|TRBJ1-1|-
CATSGRTGEAFF
TGTGCCACCAGTGGTAGAACAGGGGAAGCTTTCTTT
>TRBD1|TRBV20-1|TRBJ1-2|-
CSARGQGRYGYTF
TGCAGTGCTAGGGGACAGGGTCGGTATGGCTACACCTTC
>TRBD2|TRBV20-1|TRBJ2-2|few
CSARLAGGNTGELFF
TGCAGTGCAAGACTAGCGGGGGGGAACACCGGGGAGCTGTTTTTT
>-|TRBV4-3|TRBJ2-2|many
CASSQVSTNTGELFF
TGCGCCAGCAGCCAGGTGTCCACGAACACCGGGGAGCTGTTTTTT
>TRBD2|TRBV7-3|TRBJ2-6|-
CASSPRGRGGQGSGANVLTF
TGTGCCAGCAGCCCCCGGGGGAGGGGAGGCCAAGGCTCTGGGGCCAACGTCCTGACTTTC